A single sample is the source of the 23 T cell receptor beta chains below, sequenced in a study of early T cells in non-severe SARS-CoV-2 infection (dated by TCRdb to about 2021). The library was made by 5' RACE. The sequencing machine was a NextSeq 500. TCRdb reworked the public reads: Q25 trimming with fastp, MiXCR clone assembly, productive beta chains retained. Each entry merges the rows of one CDR3 protein and shows their most common DNA and genes. Within this sample are fewer than 75,000 distinct CDR3 sequences, with roughly 21% of them counted one time only. The top ten constitute about 15% of the sample. The material sequenced was whole blood, taken at baseline. The receptors shown here come from an adult who was a healthcare worker with PCR-confirmed SARS-CoV-2 infection or an uninfected control (not recorded which).

The J gene is TRBJ1-1, the V gene TRBV30, with TRBD1 identical over 10 bases. The germline V gene encodes CDR1 GTSNPN and CDR2 SVGIG (reference sequence). The CDR3 totals 14 residues. The V and J ends lost 4 bases and 10 bases, in that order; junction bases with no gene match: 12. This chain's CDR3 is CAWKPSPGQGRAFF. In nucleotides, the CDR3 is TGTGCCTGGAAACCCTCACCGGGACAGGGGCGAGCTTTCTTT.

This clonotype came up a few times. The chain recombines TRBV29-1 with TRBJ1-2; D gene unclear. This CDR3 is built from 11 residues. Germline V gives CDR1 SQVTM, CDR2 ANQGSEA. The V gene lost 8 bases and the J gene lost 6 bases, with 13 bases spanning the gap. The CDR3 coding sequence is TGCAGCTATGGAGGGCAGGATGGCTACACCTTC. Its protein product is CSYGGQDGYTF.

J is TRBJ2-7 and V is TRBV6-6, with D possibly being TRBD2 (6 bases). Germline V gives CDR1 MNHNY, CDR2 SVGAGI (reference sequence). Trimming removed 6 bases from V and 6 bases from J, with 18 bases in between. This CDR3 spans 14 amino acids. CDR3 nucleotide sequence: TGTGCCAGCAGCCCCCGCGGGGACCCCCGCGAGCAGTACTTC. This sequence encodes CASSPRGDPREQYF.

The chain has TRBV10-1 and TRBJ1-6; D is uncertain. The CDR3 loop spans 13 amino acids. Trimming left V 3 bases short and J 7 bases short, with 7 bases between. Germline loops: CDR1 WNHNN, CDR2 SYGVQD (reference sequence). The CDR3 spells CASSDIRNSPLHF. For the CDR3, the DNA is TGCGCCAGCAGTGACATTCGGAATTCACCCCTCCACTTT.

There are a few counts of this clonotype. This chain connects TRBV20-1 to TRBJ2-7, with D unresolved. This CDR3 region has 12 residues. Germline V lookup: CDR1 DFQATT, CDR2 SNEGSKA (reference sequence). The germline V and J ends were trimmed by 3 bases and 0 bases, with 6 bases remaining between them. CDR3 in DNA: TGCAGTGCTAGCCCCGACTCCTACGAGCAGTACTTC. It yields the protein CSASPDSYEQYF.

This clonotype was counted only a few times. The chain has TRBV12-3 or TRBV12-4 and TRBJ1-1; no clear D gene. There are 17 residues in the CDR3. Trimming removed 7 bases from V and 0 bases from J, with 21 bases in between. The CDR3 loop reads CASTRGERSIMNTEAFF. Written as DNA, the CDR3 is TGTGCCAGCACTCGTGGGGAAAGGTCCATCATGAACACTGAAGCTTTCTTT.

The chain combines TRBV20-1 with TRBJ1-1; no reliable D call. Trimming took off 3 bases at V and 0 bases at J, with 11 bases between the two ends. The CDR3 totals 14 residues. Germline loops: CDR1 DFQATT, CDR2 SNEGSKA (reference sequence). CDR3 bases: TGCAGTGCTAGGGTCGGCAACTTGAACACTGAAGCTTTCTTT. Translation: CSARVGNLNTEAFF.

This clonotype occurred a few times. The CDR3 DNA reads as TGTGCCAGCAGCTTAGCGGAATTACTGGGGGAAAAACTGTTTTTT. Protein sequence: CASSLAELLGEKLFF. The rearrangement uses TRBV7-9 and TRBJ1-4; no clear D gene. The CDR3 loop spans 15 amino acids. The V end lost 0 bases, the J end lost 8 bases, and 13 bases lay between the germline ends. Germline V lookup: CDR1 SEHNR, CDR2 FQNEAQ (reference sequence).

This clonotype was counted between two and nine times. The genes are TRBV12-5 and TRBJ1-1; D not certain. The V end was cut by 2 bases, the J end by 0 bases, with 7 bases between. This CDR3 comprises 14 residues. CDR1 and CDR2 (germline): LGHNT, FRNRAP. CDR3 DNA: TGTGCTAGTGGTTTGTCTTCACTGAACACTGAAGCTTTCTTT. Its translation is CASGLSSLNTEAFF.

In this sample, this clonotype turned up a few times. This chain connects TRBV3-1 to TRBJ2-5; 10 nucleotides match TRBD2. Germline V CDR1 and CDR2: LGHDT, YNNKEL (reference sequence). The J segment lost 5 bases and the V segment lost 6 bases, leaving 6 bases of the junction unmatched. CDR3 length: 14 amino acids. The CDR3 protein is CASSRGTSEETQYF. CDR3 sequence (DNA): TGTGCCAGCAGTCGGGGGACTAGCGAGGAGACCCAGTACTTC.

This chain connects TRBV6-2 or TRBV6-3 to TRBJ2-7; D uncertain. V dropped 6 bases and J dropped 4 bases, with 10 bases sitting between them. This CDR3 comprises 12 residues. The V gene's germline CDR1 is MNHEY and CDR2 SVGEGT. The CDR3 loop is CASRSFKYEQYF. In DNA form, the CDR3 reads TGTGCCAGCAGGTCGTTTAAGTACGAGCAGTACTTC.

In its sample, this clonotype was seen many times. J is TRBJ2-2 and V is TRBV27; no clear D gene. V dropped 6 bases and J dropped 1 base, with 3 bases sitting between them. CDR1 MNHEY and CDR2 SMNVEV come from the germline V gene (reference sequence). This CDR3 spans 12 amino acids. CDR3 protein: CASSRNTGELFF. CDR3 DNA: TGTGCCAGCAGCCGGAACACCGGGGAGCTGTTTTTT.

This clonotype has just a few counts. CDR3 region: CASSLGQGINEKLFF. Here the CDR3 DNA reads TGTGCCAGCAGCTTAGGACAGGGGATCAATGAAAAACTGTTTTTT. The rearrangement uses TRBV7-8 and TRBJ1-4, with TRBD1 matching over 8 bases. Per the germline V gene, CDR1 is SGHVS and CDR2 is FQNEAQ. The CDR3 has 15 amino acids. With 1 base clipped from V and 5 bases from J, the junction kept 3 bases outside the gene matches.

In this sample, this clonotype turned up many times. V is TRBV20-1 and J is TRBJ2-5; no firm D call. The CDR3 totals 10 residues. Germline values: CDR1 DFQATT, CDR2 SNEGSKA (reference sequence). Trimming cost V 3 bases and J 5 bases, with 4 bases left between them. CDR3 DNA: TGCAGTGCTAGTCAGGAGACCCAGTACTTC. Protein product: CSASQETQYF.

The V and J genes are TRBV9 and TRBJ1-6; D is perhaps TRBD1 (6 bases). Per germline, CDR1 SGDLS and CDR2 YYNGEE. The germline V and J ends were trimmed by 4 bases and 10 bases, with 18 bases remaining between them. The CDR3 loop spans 15 amino acids. CDR3: CASSLRQAGDSPLHF. The CDR3 DNA sequence: TGTGCCAGCAGCCTAAGACAGGCAGGGGACTCACCCCTCCACTTT.

The rearrangement uses TRBV20-1 and TRBJ2-7; TRBD2 agrees at 10 bases. Germline assignment: CDR1 DFQATT and CDR2 SNEGSKA (reference sequence). Trimming removed 6 bases from V and 3 bases from J; junction bases left unmatched: 8. The CDR3 totals 14 residues. The CDR3 DNA reads TGCAGTGCGGCGAGCGGGGGGGCCGGCTACGAGCAGTACTTC. Residues: CSAASGGAGYEQYF.

The chain links TRBV5-4 to TRBJ2-7, with D perhaps matching TRBD1 (6 bases). The CDR3 is made up of 13 amino acids. Between the trimmed V and J ends, which lost 4 bases and 7 bases, there was a span of 15 bases. CDR1 and CDR2 (germline): SGHNT, YYREEE (reference sequence). CDR3 loop: CASSISTDREQYF. CDR3 in DNA: TGTGCCAGCAGCATTAGTACCGACAGGGAGCAGTACTTC.

This clonotype was picked up a small number of times. This chain uses TRBV10-3 with TRBJ2-5; D is uncertain. The CDR3 totals 15 residues. V was shortened by 3 bases and J by 4 bases, with 15 bases between the two germline ends. CDR1 and CDR2 from the germline V gene are ENHRY and SYGVKD. The CDR3 sequence is CAISDSSRTRETQYF. CDR3 sequence (DNA): TGTGCCATCAGTGATTCATCCCGGACCAGAGAGACCCAGTACTTC.

The gene calls are TRBV2 and TRBJ1-1; D may be TRBD1 (5 bases). Germline CDR1 reads SNHLY; CDR2 reads FYNNEI. The length of the CDR3 is 15 residues. V was pared by 1 base and J by 13 bases, with 22 bases between. CDR3 DNA: TGTGCCAGCAGTGAAGGGTCGGTGGTGGGGCCGAGTCGTTTCTTT. This sequence encodes CASSEGSVVGPSRFF. The full variable domain, completed using reference TRBV2 and TRBJ1-1, is EPEVTQTPSHQVTQMGQEVILRCVPISNHLYFYWYRQILGQKVEFLVSFYNNEISEKSEIFDDQFSVERPDGSNFTLKIRSTKLEDSAMYFCASSEGSVVGPSRFFGQGTRLTVV.

V is TRBV6-4 and J is TRBJ2-7; 8 nucleotides match TRBD1. CDR1 MRHNA and CDR2 SNTAGT come from the germline V gene. The CDR3 is 13 amino acids. The V and J ends lost 7 bases and 6 bases, in that order; junction bases with no gene match: 8. CDR3 nucleotide sequence: TGTGCCAGCAAGGGGACAGGAGGTTCCGAGCAGTACTTC. Residues: CASKGTGGSEQYF.

V gene TRBV6-6 combines with J gene TRBJ2-7, with TRBD1 identical over 7 bases. V lost 6 bases to trimming and J lost 3 bases; unmatched junction nucleotides: 5. Germline V gives CDR1 MNHNY, CDR2 SVGAGI (reference sequence). The CDR3 has 13 amino acids. CDR3 protein: CASRPGTDYEQYF. In DNA form, the CDR3 reads TGTGCCAGCAGACCCGGGACAGACTACGAGCAGTACTTC.

The rearrangement joins TRBV7-8 to TRBJ2-7; D possibly corresponds to TRBD2 (6 bases). Germline V gene data show CDR1 as SGHVS and CDR2 as FQNEAQ. The CDR3 sequence is 13 residues long. V lost 4 bases and J lost 2, with 9 bases in between. CDR3 protein: CASSWGVAYEQYF. Here the CDR3 DNA reads TGTGCCAGCAGCTGGGGGGTTGCCTACGAGCAGTACTTC.

The J gene is TRBJ1-1, the V gene TRBV12-5, with D uncertain. Deletions cut 2 bases from V and 6 bases from J, with 7 bases between. The CDR3 totals 12 residues. Germline assignment: CDR1 LGHNT and CDR2 FRNRAP. The CDR3, as DNA: TGTGCTAGTGGTTTGTTGGGCTCTGAAGCTTTCTTT. It is translated as CASGLLGSEAFF.